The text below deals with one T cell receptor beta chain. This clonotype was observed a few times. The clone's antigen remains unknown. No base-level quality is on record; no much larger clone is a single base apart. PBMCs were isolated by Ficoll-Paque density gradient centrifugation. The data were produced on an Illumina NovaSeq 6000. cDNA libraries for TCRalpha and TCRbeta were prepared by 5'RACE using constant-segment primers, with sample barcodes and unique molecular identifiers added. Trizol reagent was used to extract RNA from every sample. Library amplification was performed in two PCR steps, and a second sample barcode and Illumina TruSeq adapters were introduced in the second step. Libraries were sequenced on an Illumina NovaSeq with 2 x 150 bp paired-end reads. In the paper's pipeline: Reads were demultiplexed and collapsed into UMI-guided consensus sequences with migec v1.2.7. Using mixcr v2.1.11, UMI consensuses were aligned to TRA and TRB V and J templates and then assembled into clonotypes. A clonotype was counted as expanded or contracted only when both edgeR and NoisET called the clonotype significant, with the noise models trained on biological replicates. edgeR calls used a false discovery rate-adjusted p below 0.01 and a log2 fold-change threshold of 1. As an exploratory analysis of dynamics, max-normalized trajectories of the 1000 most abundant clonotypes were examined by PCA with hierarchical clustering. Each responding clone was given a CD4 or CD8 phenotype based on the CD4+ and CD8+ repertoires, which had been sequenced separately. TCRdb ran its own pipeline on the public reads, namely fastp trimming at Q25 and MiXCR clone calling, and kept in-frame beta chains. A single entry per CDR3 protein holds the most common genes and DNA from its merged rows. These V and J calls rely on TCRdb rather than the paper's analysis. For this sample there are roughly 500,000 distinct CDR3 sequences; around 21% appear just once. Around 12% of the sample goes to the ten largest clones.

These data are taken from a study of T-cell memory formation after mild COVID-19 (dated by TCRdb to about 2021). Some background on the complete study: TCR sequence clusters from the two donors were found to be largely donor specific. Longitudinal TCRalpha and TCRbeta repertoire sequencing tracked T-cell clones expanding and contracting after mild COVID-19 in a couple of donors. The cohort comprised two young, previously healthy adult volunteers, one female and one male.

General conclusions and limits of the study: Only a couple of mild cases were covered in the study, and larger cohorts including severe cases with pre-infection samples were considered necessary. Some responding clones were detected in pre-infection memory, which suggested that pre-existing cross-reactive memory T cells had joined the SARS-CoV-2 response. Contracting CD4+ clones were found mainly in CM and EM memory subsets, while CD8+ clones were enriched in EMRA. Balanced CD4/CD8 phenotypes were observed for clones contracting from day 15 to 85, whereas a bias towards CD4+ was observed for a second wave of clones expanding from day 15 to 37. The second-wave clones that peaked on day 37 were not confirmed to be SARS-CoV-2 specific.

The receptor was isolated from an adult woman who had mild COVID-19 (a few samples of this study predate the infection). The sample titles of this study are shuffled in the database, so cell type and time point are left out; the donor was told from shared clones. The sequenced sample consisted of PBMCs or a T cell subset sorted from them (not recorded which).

The DNA reads TGTGCCAGCAGCTTAGGAGCGGGGGCCAACCAAGAGACCCAGTACTTC. Translated, it reads CASSLGAGANQETQYF. The V and J segments used are TRBV13 and TRBJ2-5; TRBD2 agrees with 8 junctional bases. CDR1 and CDR2 are read off the germline V gene (reference sequence) as PRHDT and FYEKMQ. Taken from cysteine to phenylalanine, the CDR3 has 16 residues. Just CDR3 DNA is preserved here, 48 bases in frame from base 1. Germline trimming: 0 bases from V, 0 bases from J; junction bases outside gene matches: 3.